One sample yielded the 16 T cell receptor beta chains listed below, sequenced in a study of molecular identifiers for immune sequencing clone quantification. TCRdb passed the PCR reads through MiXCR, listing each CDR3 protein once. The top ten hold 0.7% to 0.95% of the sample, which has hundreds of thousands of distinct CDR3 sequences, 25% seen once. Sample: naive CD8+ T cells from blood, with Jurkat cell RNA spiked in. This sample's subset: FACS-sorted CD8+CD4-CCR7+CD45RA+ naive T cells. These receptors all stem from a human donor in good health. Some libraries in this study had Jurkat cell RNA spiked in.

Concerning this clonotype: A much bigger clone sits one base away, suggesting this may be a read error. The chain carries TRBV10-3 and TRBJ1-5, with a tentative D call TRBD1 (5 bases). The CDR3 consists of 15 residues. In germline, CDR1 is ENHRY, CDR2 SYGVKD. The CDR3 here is CAVSESEGSRQPQHF. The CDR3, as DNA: TGTGCCGTCAGTGAGTCCGAGGGGTCCAGGCAGCCCCAGCATTTT.

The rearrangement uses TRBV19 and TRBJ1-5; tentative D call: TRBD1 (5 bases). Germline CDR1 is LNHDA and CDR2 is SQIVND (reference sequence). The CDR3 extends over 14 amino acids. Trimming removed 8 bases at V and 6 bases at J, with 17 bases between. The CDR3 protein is CASAPGGGGQPQHF. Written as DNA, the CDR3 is TGTGCCAGTGCCCCGGGGGGTGGAGGTCAGCCCCAGCATTTT.

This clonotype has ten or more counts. The CDR3 region is CASSLSGDVLSNQPQHF. In DNA form, the CDR3 reads TGTGCCAGCAGTTTATCCGGAGACGTTCTTAGCAATCAGCCCCAGCATTTT. This rearrangement joins TRBV12-3 or TRBV12-4 to TRBJ1-5; D gene unclear. The CDR3 extends over 17 amino acids. Trimming pared 2 bases from V and 0 bases from J, leaving 14 bases between.

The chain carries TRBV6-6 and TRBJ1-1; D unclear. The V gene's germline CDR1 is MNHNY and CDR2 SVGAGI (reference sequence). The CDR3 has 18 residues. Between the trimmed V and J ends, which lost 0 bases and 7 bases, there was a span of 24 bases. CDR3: CASSYSRTAGQPGDEAFF. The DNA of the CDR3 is TGTGCCAGCAGTTACTCGAGAACGGCGGGCCAACCGGGAGATGAAGCTTTCTTT.

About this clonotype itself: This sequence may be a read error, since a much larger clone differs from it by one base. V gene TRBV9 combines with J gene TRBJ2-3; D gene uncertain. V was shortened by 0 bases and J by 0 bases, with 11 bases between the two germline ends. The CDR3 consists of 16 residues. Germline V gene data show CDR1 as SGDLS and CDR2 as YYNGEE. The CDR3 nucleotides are TGTGCCAGCAGCGTAGCTACGGACGCCAGCACAGATACGCAGTATTTT. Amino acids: CASSVATDASTDTQYF.

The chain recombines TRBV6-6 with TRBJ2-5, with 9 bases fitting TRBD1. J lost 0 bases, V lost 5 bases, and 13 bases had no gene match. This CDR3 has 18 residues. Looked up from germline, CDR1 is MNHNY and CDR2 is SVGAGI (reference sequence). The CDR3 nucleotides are TGTGCCAGCAGTCCCGGGACAGGGACTCTGAAGTACCAAGAGACCCAGTACTTC. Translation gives CASSPGTGTLKYQETQYF.

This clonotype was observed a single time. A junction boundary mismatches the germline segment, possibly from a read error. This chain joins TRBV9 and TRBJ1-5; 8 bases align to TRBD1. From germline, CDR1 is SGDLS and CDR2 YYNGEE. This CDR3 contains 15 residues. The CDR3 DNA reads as TGTGCCAGCGGCGTTGGGACAGGCGGGTATCAGCCCCAGCATTTT. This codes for CASGVGTGGYQPQHF.

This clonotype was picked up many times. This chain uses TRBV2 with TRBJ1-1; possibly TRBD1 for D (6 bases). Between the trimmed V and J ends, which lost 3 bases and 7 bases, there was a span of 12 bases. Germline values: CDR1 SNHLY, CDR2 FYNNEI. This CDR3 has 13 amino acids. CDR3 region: CASSDGQTFEAFF. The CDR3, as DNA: TGTGCCAGCAGTGACGGACAGACGTTTGAAGCTTTCTTT.

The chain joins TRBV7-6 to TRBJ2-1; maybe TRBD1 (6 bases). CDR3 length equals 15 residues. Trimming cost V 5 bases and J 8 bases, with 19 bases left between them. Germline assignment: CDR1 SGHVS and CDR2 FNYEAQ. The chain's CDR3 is CASSNDRWPWYEQFF. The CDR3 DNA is TGTGCCAGCAGCAATGACAGGTGGCCCTGGTATGAGCAGTTCTTC. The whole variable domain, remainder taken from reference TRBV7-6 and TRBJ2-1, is GAGVSQSPRYKVTKRGQDVALRCDPISGHVSLYWYRQALGQGPEFLTYFNYEAQQDKSGLPNDRFSAERPEGSISTLTIQRTEQRDSAMYRCASSNDRWPWYEQFFGPGTRLTVL.

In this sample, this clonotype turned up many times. Here the CDR3 reads CASSQDLGGSQETQYF. The CDR3 DNA is TGCGCCAGCAGCCAAGATCTGGGAGGGTCCCAAGAGACCCAGTACTTC. The chain uses TRBV4-3 and TRBJ2-5; the match to TRBD2 covers 7 bases. Trimming cost V 0 bases and J 1 base; bases outside gene matches: 5. Per germline, CDR1 LGHNA and CDR2 YSLEER. The CDR3 sequence is 16 residues long.

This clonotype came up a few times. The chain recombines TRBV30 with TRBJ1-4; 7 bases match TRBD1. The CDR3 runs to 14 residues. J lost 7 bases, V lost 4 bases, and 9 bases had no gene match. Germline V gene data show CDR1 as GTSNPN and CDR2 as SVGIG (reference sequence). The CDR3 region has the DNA TGTGCCTGGACTGAACAGGGGATCGGTGAAAAACTGTTTTTT. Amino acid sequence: CAWTEQGIGEKLFF.

CDR3 in DNA: TGTGCCAGCAGTTTGTGGGGGGCTCGCCAGTTCTTC. Protein sequence: CASSLWGARQFF. The rearrangement uses TRBV28 and TRBJ2-1; D possibly uses TRBD1 or TRBD2 (6 bases each). The germline V gene has CDR1 MDHEN and CDR2 SYDVKM. The length of the CDR3 is 12 residues. Trimming took off 3 bases at V and 13 bases at J, with 13 bases between the two ends.

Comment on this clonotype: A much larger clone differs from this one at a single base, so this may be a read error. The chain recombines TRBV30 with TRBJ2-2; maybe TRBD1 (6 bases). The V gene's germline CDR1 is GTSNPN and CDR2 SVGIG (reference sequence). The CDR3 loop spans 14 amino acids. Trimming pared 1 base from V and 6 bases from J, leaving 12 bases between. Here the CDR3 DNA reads TGTGCCTGGAGTGGGGACACCGTCCCCGGGGAGCTGTTTTTT. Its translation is CAWSGDTVPGELFF.

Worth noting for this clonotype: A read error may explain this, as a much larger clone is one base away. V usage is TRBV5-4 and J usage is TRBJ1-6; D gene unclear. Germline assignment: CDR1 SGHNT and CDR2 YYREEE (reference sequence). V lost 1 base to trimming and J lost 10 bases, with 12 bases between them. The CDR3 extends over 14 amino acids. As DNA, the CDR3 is TGTGCCAGCAGCTTGATGATAGAAGGATCACCCCTCCACTTT. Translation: CASSLMIEGSPLHF.

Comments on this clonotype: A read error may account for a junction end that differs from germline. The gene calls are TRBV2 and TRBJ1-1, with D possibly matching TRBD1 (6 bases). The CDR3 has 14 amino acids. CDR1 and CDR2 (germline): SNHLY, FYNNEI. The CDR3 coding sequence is TGTGTCAGCAGTGAAGCGGGGGGCGGCACTGAAGCTTTCTTT. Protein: CVSSEAGGGTEAFF.

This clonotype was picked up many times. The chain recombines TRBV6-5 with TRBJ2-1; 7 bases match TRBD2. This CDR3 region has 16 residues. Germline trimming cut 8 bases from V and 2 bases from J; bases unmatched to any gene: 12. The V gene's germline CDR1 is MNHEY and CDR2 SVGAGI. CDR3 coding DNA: TGTGCCAGCTCATATGGGCGGGGGTATCCCTACAATGAGCAGTTCTTC. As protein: CASSYGRGYPYNEQFF.